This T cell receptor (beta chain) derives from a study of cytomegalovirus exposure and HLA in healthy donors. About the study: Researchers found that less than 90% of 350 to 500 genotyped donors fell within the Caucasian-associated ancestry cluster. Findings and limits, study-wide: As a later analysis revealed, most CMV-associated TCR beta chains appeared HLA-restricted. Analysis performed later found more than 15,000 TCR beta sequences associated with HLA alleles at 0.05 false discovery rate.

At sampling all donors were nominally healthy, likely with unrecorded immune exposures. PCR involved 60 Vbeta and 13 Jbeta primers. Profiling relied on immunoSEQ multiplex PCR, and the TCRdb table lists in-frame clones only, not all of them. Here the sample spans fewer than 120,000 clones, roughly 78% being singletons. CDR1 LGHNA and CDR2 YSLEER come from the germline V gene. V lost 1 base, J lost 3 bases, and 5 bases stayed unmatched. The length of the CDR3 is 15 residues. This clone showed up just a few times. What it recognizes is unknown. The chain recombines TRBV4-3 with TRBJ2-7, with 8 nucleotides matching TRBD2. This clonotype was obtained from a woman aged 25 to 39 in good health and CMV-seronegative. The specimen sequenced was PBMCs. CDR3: CASSQAPGGGYEQYF. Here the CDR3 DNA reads TGCGCCAGCAGCCAAGCACCGGGGGGGGGCTACGAGCAGTACTTC.